These 25 T cell receptor beta chains originate from one sample sequenced in a study of response to subunit inactivated influenza vaccine. From the RT-PCR reads, TCRdb called clonotypes with MiXCR, one entry per CDR3 protein. The data contain 530,000 or so distinct CDR3 sequences, roughly 15% of them singletons. Sequenced material: PBMCs from blood, taken 11 to 12 days after vaccination. These receptors were taken from a man aged 50 or older who received an inactivated influenza vaccine.

This clonotype was found a few times. V and J are TRBV4-2 and TRBJ1-3; D is possibly TRBD1 (5 bases). The V and J ends lost 7 bases and 6 bases respectively, with 13 bases between them. This CDR3 has 13 amino acids. Germline V lookup: CDR1 LGHNA, CDR2 YNFKEQ. The CDR3 nucleotides are TGTGCCAGCAATGAGGGGTTAGAAAACACCATATATTTT. Translated: CASNEGLENTIYF.

The V and J genes are TRBV7-2 and TRBJ2-2, with unresolved D. V shed 3 bases and J shed 2 bases, with 7 bases lying between them. This CDR3 has 14 amino acids. Germline V gives CDR1 SGHTA, CDR2 FQGNSA. CDR3 DNA: TGTGCCAGCAGCTTCGGCTTCAACACCGGGGAGCTGTTTTTT. Translating gives CASSFGFNTGELFF.

This clonotype was found many times. The V call is TRBV11-2, the J call TRBJ2-1, with 12 positions matching TRBD2. The CDR3 runs 19 residues. Germline CDR1 is SGHAT and CDR2 is FQNNGV. The V and J ends lost 1 base and 3 bases, in that order; junction bases with no gene match: 10. CDR3 in amino acids: CASSLVGKTSGGNYNEQFF. The CDR3 DNA follows: TGTGCCAGCAGCTTAGTTGGTAAGACTAGCGGGGGCAACTACAATGAGCAGTTCTTC.

This clonotype was detected many times. J is TRBJ2-7 and V is TRBV29-1; TRBD1 is a possible D gene (8 bases). Trimming removed 5 bases from V and 2 bases from J, with 28 bases in between. The CDR3 has 18 amino acids. The germline V gene has CDR1 SQVTM and CDR2 ANQGSEA. The CDR3 sequence is CSVRGFTTGGLSTYEQYF. CDR3 nucleotides: TGCAGCGTTCGTGGGTTCACCACAGGGGGACTATCGACCTACGAGCAGTACTTC.

This chain links TRBV20-1 with TRBJ1-2; the D gene is possibly TRBD1 (5 bases). Germline lookup yields CDR1 DFQATT and CDR2 SNEGSKA (reference sequence). Deletions cut 0 bases from V and 9 bases from J, with 17 bases between. This CDR3 contains 14 residues. CDR3 sequence: CSAREAGRYRSYTF. The CDR3 DNA sequence: TGCAGTGCTAGAGAAGCAGGGCGGTACCGGAGCTACACCTTC.

The table lists this clonotype with many counts. This chain uses TRBV5-5 with TRBJ2-7, with TRBD1 as a possible D gene (6 bases). Germline V gene lookup returns CDR1 SGHKS and CDR2 YYEKEE (reference sequence). The V and J ends lost 4 bases and 3 bases respectively, with 11 bases between them. The CDR3 has 13 amino acids. CDR3 sequence: CASSLGQIYEQYF. CDR3 coding DNA: TGTGCCAGCAGCCTAGGACAGATCTACGAGCAGTACTTC.

In this sample, this clonotype turned up a few times. DNA of the CDR3: TGTGCCAGCAGTCTAAGACATCCCTACGAGCAGTACTTC. Protein sequence: CASSLRHPYEQYF. The V and J genes are TRBV12-3 or TRBV12-4 and TRBJ2-7, with unresolved D. The CDR3 loop spans 13 amino acids. Deletions cut 5 bases from V and 2 bases from J, with 10 bases between.

The rearrangement uses TRBV5-8 and TRBJ2-1; 10 bases line up with TRBD2. The CDR3 is made up of 13 amino acids. V dropped 10 bases and J dropped 3; count of bases not matched to a gene: 4. In germline, CDR1 is SGHTS, CDR2 YDEGEE. DNA for the CDR3: TGTGCCTACGGGACTAGCGACTACAATGAGCAGTTCTTC. Amino acids: CAYGTSDYNEQFF.

The chain links TRBV3-1 to TRBJ1-2; the match to TRBD1 covers 7 bases. This CDR3 comprises 14 residues. V shed 2 bases, J shed 7 bases, and the junction held 7 bases outside the gene matches. Per the germline V gene, CDR1 is LGHDT and CDR2 is YNNKEL (reference sequence). CDR3 residues: CASSQTHRGGGYTF. The CDR3 DNA reads as TGTGCCAGCAGCCAAACGCACAGGGGTGGTGGCTACACCTTC.

The gene calls are TRBV5-1 and TRBJ2-7; no definite D call. The CDR3 spans 16 residues. V was shortened by 0 bases and J by 0 bases, with 13 bases between the two germline ends. Germline assignment: CDR1 SGHRS and CDR2 YFSETQ. The CDR3: CASSLGGMSSSYEQYF. As DNA, the CDR3 is TGCGCCAGCAGCTTGGGTGGGATGTCGAGCTCCTACGAGCAGTACTTC.

This clonotype was detected only a few times. The rearrangement links TRBV4-3 to TRBJ2-7; no clear D. With 7 bases removed from V and 0 bases from J, the gap between germline ends came to 16 bases. The CDR3 is 15 residues long. CDR1 and CDR2 (germline): LGHNA, YSLEER. The CDR3 DNA reads TGCGCCAGCACCCCTGCCTATGACGGCTCCTACGAGCAGTACTTC. Protein sequence: CASTPAYDGSYEQYF.

The chain is built from TRBV27 and TRBJ1-2; 7 nucleotides match TRBD1. V was clipped by 6 bases and J by 4 bases; unmatched bases: 8. The CDR3 length is 14 residues. CDR1 is MNHEY and CDR2 is SMNVEV in the germline V gene (reference sequence). The CDR3 DNA reads TGTGCCAGCAGGTCCCAGGGGGTCGGCTATGGCTACACCTTC. It encodes CASRSQGVGYGYTF.

There are a few counts of this clonotype. The J gene is TRBJ1-1, the V gene TRBV20-1; D unresolved. This CDR3 has 16 residues. The germline gives CDR1 DFQATT, CDR2 SNEGSKA (reference sequence). This CDR3 reads CSPEDGRLLRNTEAFF. In nucleotides, the CDR3 is TGCAGCCCTGAAGACGGGCGGCTCCTAAGGAACACTGAAGCTTTCTTT.

This clonotype was counted only a few times. The chain has TRBV20-1 and TRBJ1-1, with D possibly matching TRBD1 (5 bases). Germline V gives CDR1 DFQATT, CDR2 SNEGSKA (reference sequence). The CDR3 extends over 13 amino acids. V was pared by 3 bases and J by 4 bases, with 12 bases between. CDR3: CSASIRAATEAFF. CDR3 coding DNA: TGCAGTGCTAGCATCAGGGCAGCCACTGAAGCTTTCTTT.

This clonotype was observed a handful of times. The genes are TRBV4-3 and TRBJ1-6, with 8 bases aligning to TRBD1. The CDR3 covers 16 residues. V shed 3 bases, J shed 9 bases, and the junction held 10 bases outside the gene matches. In germline, CDR1 is LGHNA, CDR2 YSLEER. As DNA, the CDR3 is TGCGCCAGCAGCCAGGACAGGGTGGGACGGGCTTCACCCCTCCACTTT. It codes for CASSQDRVGRASPLHF.

This clonotype was observed a handful of times. The chain couples TRBV2 to TRBJ1-4, with D perhaps TRBD1 (5 bases). The CDR3 contains 14 residues. The V gene's germline CDR1 is SNHLY and CDR2 FYNNEI. V lost 1 base, J lost 6 bases, and 9 bases lay in between. CDR3 in DNA: TGTGCCAGCAGTGAAGGGGACCGTTATGAAAAACTGTTTTTT. Amino acid sequence: CASSEGDRYEKLFF.

This clonotype was found a few times. This chain uses TRBV7-6 with TRBJ1-1; D possibly corresponds to TRBD1 (6 bases). Germline V gene lookup returns CDR1 SGHVS and CDR2 FNYEAQ. The ends were cut back, 5 bases at V and 5 bases at J, with 12 bases in the middle. The CDR3 runs 13 residues. The CDR3 loop is CASSRGTRTEAFF. The CDR3 nucleotides are TGTGCCAGCAGCCGCGGGACAAGGACTGAAGCTTTCTTT.

V and J are TRBV10-3 and TRBJ2-7; TRBD1 aligns across 11 bases. CDR1 is ENHRY, CDR2 SYGVKD, per germline. J lost 3 bases, V lost 5 bases, and 3 bases had no gene match. This CDR3 is built from 14 residues. The CDR3 spells CAISYGTGGYEQYF. DNA for the CDR3: TGTGCCATCAGTTACGGGACAGGGGGCTACGAGCAGTACTTC.

This clonotype showed up just a few times. The chain uses TRBV11-2 and TRBJ2-1; the D is unclear. Per germline, CDR1 SGHAT and CDR2 FQNNGV. The CDR3 runs 13 residues. V lost 3 bases to trimming and J lost 5 bases, with 8 bases between them. CDR3 DNA: TGTGCCAGCAGCTTTGGCAGGAACAATGAGCAGTTCTTC. This encodes CASSFGRNNEQFF.

This clonotype turned up a few times. J is TRBJ1-5 and V is TRBV5-8, with TRBD1 matching 12 bases. V was clipped by 2 bases and J by 11 bases; unmatched bases: 11. The length of the CDR3 is 16 residues. Germline values: CDR1 SGHTS, CDR2 YDEGEE. CDR3 coding DNA: TGTGCCAGCAGCTTAATAGGGGGACAGGGGGCAAGGACCCAGCATTTT. It yields the protein CASSLIGGQGARTQHF.

The gene calls are TRBV5-6 and TRBJ1-1; weak D call: TRBD1 (5 bases). V was pared by 4 bases and J by 6 bases, with 16 bases between. Germline V gives CDR1 SGHDT, CDR2 YYEEEE. The CDR3 totals 14 residues. The chain's CDR3 is CASSNDRRGAEAFF. The CDR3 bases are TGTGCCAGCAGCAACGACCGGCGGGGCGCTGAAGCTTTCTTT.

V usage is TRBV15 and J usage is TRBJ2-7; tentatively, D is TRBD1 or TRBD2 (6 bases each). The J call may be incorrect, as the DNA end agrees better with TRBJ2-1. In germline, CDR1 is LNHNV, CDR2 YYDKDF (reference sequence). This CDR3 has 16 residues. This CDR3 reads CATSRDKGGRGYEQFF. CDR3 nucleotide sequence: TGTGCCACCAGCAGAGATAAAGGGGGGCGCGGGTACGAGCAGTTCTTC.

This clonotype has just a few counts. V and J are TRBV15 and TRBJ1-4, with D possibly TRBD1 on 5 matching bases. The CDR3 extends over 15 amino acids. Trimming cost V 3 bases and J 4 bases, with 12 bases left between them. Germline V lookup: CDR1 LNHNV, CDR2 YYDKDF (reference sequence). CDR3 DNA: TGTGCCACCAGCAGCCGGGACGGTGATAATGAAAAACTGTTTTTT. It encodes CATSSRDGDNEKLFF.

This clonotype has only a few counts. This chain connects TRBV20-1 to TRBJ1-1, with D hard to call. V shed 0 bases and J shed 0 bases, with 17 bases lying between them. Germline CDR1 DFQATT, CDR2 SNEGSKA (reference sequence). CDR3 size: 17 residues. The CDR3 protein is CSARDLESMSMNTEAFF. The CDR3 nucleotides read TGCAGTGCTAGAGATCTGGAGTCGATGAGCATGAACACTGAAGCTTTCTTT.

This clonotype was counted ten times or more. V usage is TRBV29-1 and J usage is TRBJ2-7; 9 bases are a match to TRBD1. Trimming took 6 bases from V and 0 from J; bases not matched to a gene: 3. CDR1 and CDR2 (germline): SQVTM, ANQGSEA. The CDR3 is 13 residues long. The CDR3 loop reads CSVLTGGSYEQYF. Here the CDR3 DNA reads TGCAGCGTACTGACAGGGGGCTCCTACGAGCAGTACTTC.